This TCR beta chain was identified during a study of T cell clones after liver transplantation. V trimming: 5 bases; J trimming: 4 bases; junction bases outside the gene matches: 5. Germline lookup yields CDR1 MNHEY and CDR2 SVGAGI. The CDR3 length is 14 residues. TCRdb keeps only in-frame clones here, not all; method: immunoSEQ multiplex PCR. The table lists roughly 100,000 clones, approximately 78% of them singletons, with roughly 0.9% in the top ten. The rearrangement joins TRBV6-5 to TRBJ2-7, with 10 bases lining up with TRBD1. The source is a human donor who received a liver transplant. The input for sequencing was CD4+ T cells from blood, taken before liver transplant. The CDR3, as DNA: TGTGCCAGCAGTCGACAGGGGGCGAGTTACGAGCAGTACTTC. Its translation: CASSRQGASYEQYF.